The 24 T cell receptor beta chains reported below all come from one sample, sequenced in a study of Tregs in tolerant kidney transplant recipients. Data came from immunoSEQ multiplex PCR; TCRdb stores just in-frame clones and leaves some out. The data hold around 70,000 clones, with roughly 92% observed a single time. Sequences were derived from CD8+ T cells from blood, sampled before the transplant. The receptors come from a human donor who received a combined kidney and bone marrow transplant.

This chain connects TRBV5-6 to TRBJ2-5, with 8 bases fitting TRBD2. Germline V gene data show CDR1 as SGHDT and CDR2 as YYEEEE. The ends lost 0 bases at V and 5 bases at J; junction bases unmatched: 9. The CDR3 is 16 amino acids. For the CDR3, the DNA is TGTGCCAGCAGCTTGGCCGGCCTAGCGGGTGGTGAGACCCAGTACTTC. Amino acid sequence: CASSLAGLAGGETQYF.

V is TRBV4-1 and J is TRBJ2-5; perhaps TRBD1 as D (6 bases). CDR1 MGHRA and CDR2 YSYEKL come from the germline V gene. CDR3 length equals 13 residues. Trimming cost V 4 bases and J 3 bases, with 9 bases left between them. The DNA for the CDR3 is TGCGCCAGCAGCCCCAGGGGAAAAGAGACCCAGTACTTC. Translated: CASSPRGKETQYF.

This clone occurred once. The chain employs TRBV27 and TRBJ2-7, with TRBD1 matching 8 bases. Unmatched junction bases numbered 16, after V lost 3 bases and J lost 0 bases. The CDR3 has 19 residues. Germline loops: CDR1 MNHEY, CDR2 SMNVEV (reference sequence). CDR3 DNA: TGTGCCAGCAGTTTTAATTTGAGGGTTGCGGGACAGGCCTCCTACGAGCAGTACTTC. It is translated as CASSFNLRVAGQASYEQYF.

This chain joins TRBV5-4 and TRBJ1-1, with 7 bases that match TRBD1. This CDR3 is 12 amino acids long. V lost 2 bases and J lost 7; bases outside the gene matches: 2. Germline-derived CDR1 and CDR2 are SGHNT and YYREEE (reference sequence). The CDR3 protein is CASSFQGDEAFF. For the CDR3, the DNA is TGTGCCAGCAGCTTTCAGGGGGATGAAGCTTTCTTT.

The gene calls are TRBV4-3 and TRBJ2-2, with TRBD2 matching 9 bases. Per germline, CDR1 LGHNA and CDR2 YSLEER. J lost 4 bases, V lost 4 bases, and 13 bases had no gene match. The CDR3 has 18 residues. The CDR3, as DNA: TGCGCCAGCAGCCCGGTAGCGGGAGTGGTTCTTAGCACCGGGGAGCTGTTTTTT. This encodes CASSPVAGVVLSTGELFF.

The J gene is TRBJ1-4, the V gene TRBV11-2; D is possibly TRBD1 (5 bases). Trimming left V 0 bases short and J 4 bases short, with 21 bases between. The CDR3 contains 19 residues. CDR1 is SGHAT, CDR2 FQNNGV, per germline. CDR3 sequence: CASSLDPGRAWGFNEKLFF. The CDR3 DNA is TGTGCCAGCAGCTTAGATCCGGGCAGGGCGTGGGGTTTTAATGAAAAACTGTTTTTT. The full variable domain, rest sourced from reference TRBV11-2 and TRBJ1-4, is EAGVAQSPRYKIIEKRQSVAFWCNPISGHATLYWYQQILGQGPKLLIQFQNNGVVDDSQLPKDRFSAERLKGVDSTLKIQPAKLEDSAVYLCASSLDPGRAWGFNEKLFFGSGTQLSVL.

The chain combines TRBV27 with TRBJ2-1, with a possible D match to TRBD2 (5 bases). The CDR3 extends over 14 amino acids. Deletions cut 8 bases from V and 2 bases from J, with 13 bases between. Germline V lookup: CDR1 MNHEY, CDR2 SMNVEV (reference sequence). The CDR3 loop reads CASCPGGPYNEQFF. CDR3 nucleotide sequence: TGTGCCAGCTGCCCTGGCGGGCCCTACAATGAGCAGTTCTTC.

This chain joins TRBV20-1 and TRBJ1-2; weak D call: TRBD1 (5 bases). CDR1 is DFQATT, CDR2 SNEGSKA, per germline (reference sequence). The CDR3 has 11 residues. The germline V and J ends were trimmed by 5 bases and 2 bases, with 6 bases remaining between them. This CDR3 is CSAAGNYGYTF. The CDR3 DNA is TGCAGTGCTGCAGGGAACTATGGCTACACCTTC.

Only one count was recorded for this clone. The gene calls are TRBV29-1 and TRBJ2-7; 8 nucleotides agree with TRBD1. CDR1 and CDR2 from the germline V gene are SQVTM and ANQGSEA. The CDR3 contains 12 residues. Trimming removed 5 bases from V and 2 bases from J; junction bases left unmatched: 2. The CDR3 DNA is TGCAGCGTTTCGACAGGGGCCTACGAGCAGTACTTC. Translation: CSVSTGAYEQYF.

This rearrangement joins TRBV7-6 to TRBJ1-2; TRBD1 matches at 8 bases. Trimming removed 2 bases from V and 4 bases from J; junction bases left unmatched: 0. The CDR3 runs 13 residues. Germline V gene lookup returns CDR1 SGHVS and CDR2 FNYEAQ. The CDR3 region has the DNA TGTGCCAGCAGCTTAACAGGGGGCTATGGCTACACCTTC. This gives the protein CASSLTGGYGYTF.

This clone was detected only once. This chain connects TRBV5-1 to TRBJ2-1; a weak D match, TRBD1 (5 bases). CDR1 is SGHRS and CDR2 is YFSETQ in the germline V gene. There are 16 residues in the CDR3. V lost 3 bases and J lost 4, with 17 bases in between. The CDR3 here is CASSSLDTYPYNEQFF. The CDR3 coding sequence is TGCGCCAGCAGCTCCCTGGACACTTACCCTTACAATGAGCAGTTCTTC.

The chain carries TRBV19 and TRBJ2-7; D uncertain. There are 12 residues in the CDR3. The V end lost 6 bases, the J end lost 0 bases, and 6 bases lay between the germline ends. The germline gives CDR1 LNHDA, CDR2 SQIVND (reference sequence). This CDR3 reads CASRTDSYEQYF. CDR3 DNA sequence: TGTGCCAGTAGGACTGACTCCTACGAGCAGTACTTC.

The CDR3 DNA sequence: TGTGCCAGCAGCGTAGCATTGGGCGGAGGGACTGAAGCTTTCTTT. Its translation: CASSVALGGGTEAFF. The chain joins TRBV9 to TRBJ1-1, with D unclear. Looked up from germline, CDR1 is SGDLS and CDR2 is YYNGEE. Trimming took 0 bases from V and 5 from J, leaving 14 bases between them. The CDR3 has 15 residues.

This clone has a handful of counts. DNA for the CDR3: TGTGCCAGCAGCTTAGTGGGGGGTGAGCAGTTCTTC. Protein product: CASSLVGGEQFF. The chain carries TRBV7-9 and TRBJ2-1, with a tentative D call TRBD2 (6 bases). The V end lost 1 base, the J end lost 9 bases, and 7 bases lay between the germline ends. The germline V gene has CDR1 SEHNR and CDR2 FQNEAQ (reference sequence). The CDR3 runs 12 residues.

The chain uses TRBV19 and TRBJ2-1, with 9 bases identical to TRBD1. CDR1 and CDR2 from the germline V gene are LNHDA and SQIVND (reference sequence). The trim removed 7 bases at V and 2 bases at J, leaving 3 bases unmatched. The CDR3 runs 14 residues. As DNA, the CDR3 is TGTGCCAGTACCCGGACAGGGGCCTACAATGAGCAGTTCTTC. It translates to CASTRTGAYNEQFF.

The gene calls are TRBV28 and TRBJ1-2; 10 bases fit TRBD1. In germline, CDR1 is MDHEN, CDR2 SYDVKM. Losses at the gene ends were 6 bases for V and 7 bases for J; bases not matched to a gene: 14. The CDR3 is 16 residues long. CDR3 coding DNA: TGTGCCAGCAGAAATCGAGGGACAGGGGAGATCGGTGGCTACACCTTC. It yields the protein CASRNRGTGEIGGYTF.

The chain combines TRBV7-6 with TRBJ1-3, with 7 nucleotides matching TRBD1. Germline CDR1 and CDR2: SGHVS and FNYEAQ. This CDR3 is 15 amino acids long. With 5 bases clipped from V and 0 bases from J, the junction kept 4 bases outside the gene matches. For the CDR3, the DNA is TGTGCCAGCAGCGCGGGACAGTACTCTGGAAACACCATATATTTT. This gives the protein CASSAGQYSGNTIYF.

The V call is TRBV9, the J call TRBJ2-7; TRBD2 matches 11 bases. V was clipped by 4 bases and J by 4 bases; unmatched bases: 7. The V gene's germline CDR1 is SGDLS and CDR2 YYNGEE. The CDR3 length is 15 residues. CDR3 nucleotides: TGTGCCAGCAGCCCCACACTAGCGGGAGTGTACGAGCAGTACTTC. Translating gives CASSPTLAGVYEQYF.

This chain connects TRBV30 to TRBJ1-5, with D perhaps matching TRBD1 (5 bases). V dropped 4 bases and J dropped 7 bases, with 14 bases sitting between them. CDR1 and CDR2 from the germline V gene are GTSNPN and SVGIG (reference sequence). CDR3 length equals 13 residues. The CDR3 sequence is CAWTPWGDQPQHF. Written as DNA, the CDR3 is TGTGCCTGGACCCCTTGGGGGGACCAGCCCCAGCATTTT.

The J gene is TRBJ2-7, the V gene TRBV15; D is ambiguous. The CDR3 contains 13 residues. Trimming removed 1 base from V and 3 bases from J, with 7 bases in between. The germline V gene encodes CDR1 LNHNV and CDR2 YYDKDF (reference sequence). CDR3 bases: TGTGCCACCAGCAGAGCCAGCGTCTACGAGCAGTACTTC. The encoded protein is CATSRASVYEQYF.

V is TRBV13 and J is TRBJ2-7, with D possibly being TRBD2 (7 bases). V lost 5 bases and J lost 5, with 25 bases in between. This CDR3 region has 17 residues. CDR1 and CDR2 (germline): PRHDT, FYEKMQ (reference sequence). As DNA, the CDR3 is TGTGCCAGCAGCCCTGGGGCTGGGGGCGGGGGTATGGACGAGCAGTACTTC. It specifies CASSPGAGGGGMDEQYF.

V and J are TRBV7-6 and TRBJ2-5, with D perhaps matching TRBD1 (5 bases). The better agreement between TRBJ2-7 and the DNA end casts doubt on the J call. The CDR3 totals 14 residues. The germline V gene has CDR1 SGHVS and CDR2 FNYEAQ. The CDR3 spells CASSLIQGIYEQYF. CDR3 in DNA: TGTGCCAGCAGCTTAATCCAGGGCATCTACGAGCAGTACTTC.

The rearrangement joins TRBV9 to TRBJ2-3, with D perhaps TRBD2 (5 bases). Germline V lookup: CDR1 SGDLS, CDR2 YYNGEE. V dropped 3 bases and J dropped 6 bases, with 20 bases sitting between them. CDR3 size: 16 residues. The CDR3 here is CASSDRAAPPADTQYF. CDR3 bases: TGTGCCAGCAGCGATCGAGCGGCCCCCCCGGCGGATACGCAGTATTTT.

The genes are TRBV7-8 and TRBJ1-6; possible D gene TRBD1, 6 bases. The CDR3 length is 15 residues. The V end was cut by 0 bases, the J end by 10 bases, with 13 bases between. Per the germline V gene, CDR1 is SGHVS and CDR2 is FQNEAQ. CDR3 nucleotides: TGTGCCAGCAGCTTAGCAACAGGGATGGAGTCACCCCTCCACTTT. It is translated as CASSLATGMESPLHF.